Sequencing of this T cell receptor (beta chain) was carried out in a study of blood T cell repertoires in COVID-19. Sequencing was performed with immunoSEQ multiplex PCR; in TCRdb, only in-frame clones are kept and a portion is missing. The sample lists some 100,000 clones; about 90% were seen once. This CDR3 comprises 14 residues. Per germline, CDR1 SEHNR and CDR2 FQNEAQ (reference sequence). V gave up 5 bases and J gave up 4 bases, with 12 bases separating them. This TCR was sampled from a man aged 25-45 years in a cohort sampled during active COVID-19. Sequencing was performed on peripheral blood. This chain connects TRBV7-9 to TRBJ2-1; the D is unclear. The CDR3: CASSLAVGYNEQFF. DNA for the CDR3: TGTGCCAGCAGCCTTGCCGTCGGGTACAATGAGCAGTTCTTC. Based on the CDR3 plus reference TRBV7-9 and TRBJ2-1, the full variable domain is DTGVSQNPRHKITKRGQNVTFRCDPISEHNRLYWYRQTLGQGPEFLTYFQNEAQLEKSRLLSDRFSAERPKGSFSTLEIQRTEQGDSAMYLCASSLAVGYNEQFFGPGTRLTVL.